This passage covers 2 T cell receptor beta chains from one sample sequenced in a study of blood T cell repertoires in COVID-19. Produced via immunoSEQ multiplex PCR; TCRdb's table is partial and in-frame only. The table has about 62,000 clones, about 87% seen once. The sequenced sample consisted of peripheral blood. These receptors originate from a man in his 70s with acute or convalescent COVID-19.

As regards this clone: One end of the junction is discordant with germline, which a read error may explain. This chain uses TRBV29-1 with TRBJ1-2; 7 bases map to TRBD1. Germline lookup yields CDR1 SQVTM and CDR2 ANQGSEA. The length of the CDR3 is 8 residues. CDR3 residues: CSVRDSIF. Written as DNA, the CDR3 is TGCAGCGTCCGGGACAGCATCTTC.

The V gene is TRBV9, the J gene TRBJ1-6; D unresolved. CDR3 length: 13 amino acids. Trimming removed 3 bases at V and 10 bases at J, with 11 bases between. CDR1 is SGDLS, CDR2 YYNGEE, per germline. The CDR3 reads CASSASFESPLHF. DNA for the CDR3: TGTGCCAGCAGCGCAAGCTTCGAGTCACCCCTCCACTTT.